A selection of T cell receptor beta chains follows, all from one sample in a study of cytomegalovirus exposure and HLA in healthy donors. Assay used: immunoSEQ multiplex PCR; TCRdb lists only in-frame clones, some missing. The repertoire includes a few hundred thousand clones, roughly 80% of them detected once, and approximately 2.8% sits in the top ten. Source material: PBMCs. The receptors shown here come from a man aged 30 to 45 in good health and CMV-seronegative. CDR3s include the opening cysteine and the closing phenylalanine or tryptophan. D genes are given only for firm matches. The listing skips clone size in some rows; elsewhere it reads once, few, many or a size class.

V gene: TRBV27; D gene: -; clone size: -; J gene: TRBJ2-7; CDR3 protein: CASSLAGASYEQYF; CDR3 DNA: TGTGCCAGCAGTTTGGCGGGGGCGTCCTACGAGCAGTACTTC
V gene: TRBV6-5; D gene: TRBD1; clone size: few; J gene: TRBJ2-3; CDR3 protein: CASSTQGNQDTQYF; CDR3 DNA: TGTGCCAGCAGTACACAGGGGAATCAGGATACGCAGTATTTT
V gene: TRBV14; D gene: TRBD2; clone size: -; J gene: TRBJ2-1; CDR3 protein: CASSQDLGSGGLAGNEQFF; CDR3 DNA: TGTGCCAGCAGCCAAGATCTCGGTAGCGGGGGCCTCGCAGGCAATGAGCAGTTCTTC
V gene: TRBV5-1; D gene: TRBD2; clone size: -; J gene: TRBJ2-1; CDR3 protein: CASSLLAGGNEQFF; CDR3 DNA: TGCGCCAGCAGCTTGTTAGCGGGGGGCAATGAGCAGTTCTTC
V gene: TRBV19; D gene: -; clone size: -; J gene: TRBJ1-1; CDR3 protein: CASTRWGGTEAFF; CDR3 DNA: TGTGCCAGTACCCGATGGGGGGGAACTGAAGCTTTCTTT
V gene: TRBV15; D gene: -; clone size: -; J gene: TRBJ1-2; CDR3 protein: CATSPDRQAYGYTF; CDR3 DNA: TGTGCCACCAGCCCCGACAGGCAGGCCTATGGCTACACCTTC
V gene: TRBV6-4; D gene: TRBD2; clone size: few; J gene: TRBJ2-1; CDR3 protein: CASSEEAGEYNEQFF; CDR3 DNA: TGTGCCAGCAGTGAGGAAGCGGGGGAGTACAATGAGCAGTTCTTC
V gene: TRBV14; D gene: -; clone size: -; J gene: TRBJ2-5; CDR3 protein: CASSHYSAGVRMATQYF; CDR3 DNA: TGTGCCAGCAGCCATTATTCGGCAGGGGTCCGTATGGCGACCCAGTACTTC
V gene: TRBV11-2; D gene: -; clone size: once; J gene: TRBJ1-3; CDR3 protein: CASSLGGRPVFAGNTIYF; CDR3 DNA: TGTGCCAGCAGCCTGGGAGGCAGGCCCGTTTTTGCTGGAAACACCATATATTTT
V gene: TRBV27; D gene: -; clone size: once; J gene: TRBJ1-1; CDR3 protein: CASSFGANTEAFF; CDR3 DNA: TGTGCCAGCAGTTTTGGAGCCAACACTGAAGCTTTCTTT
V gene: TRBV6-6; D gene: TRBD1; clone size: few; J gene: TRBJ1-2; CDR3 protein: CASSHGQGATSGYTF; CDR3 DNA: TGTGCCAGCAGTCATGGACAGGGGGCAACTTCTGGCTACACCTTC
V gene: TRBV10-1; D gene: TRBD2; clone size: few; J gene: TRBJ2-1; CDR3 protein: CASSEKGRGAPPSYNEQFF; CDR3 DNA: TGCGCCAGCAGTGAGAAGGGGCGGGGGGCCCCTCCCTCCTACAATGAGCAGTTCTTC
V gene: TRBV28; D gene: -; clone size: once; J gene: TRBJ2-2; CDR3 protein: CASSPQGHHKNTGELFF; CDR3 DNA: TGTGCCAGCAGTCCCCAAGGACACCATAAGAACACCGGGGAGCTGTTTTTT
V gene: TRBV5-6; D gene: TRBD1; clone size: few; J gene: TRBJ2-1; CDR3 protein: CASSPLDRDNEQFF; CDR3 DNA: TGTGCCAGCAGCCCCCTGGACAGGGACAATGAGCAGTTCTTC